The following is a T cell receptor (beta chain) sequence with its context. Antigen: not known. V was clipped by 5 bases and J by 2 bases, with 13 bases between them. The CDR3 totals 14 residues. Germline CDR1 reads SGHTA; CDR2 reads FQGNSA. The data stem from a study of TIL therapy for anti-PD-1-resistant metastatic lung cancer. Study summary: Tumors were harvested before any PD-1/PD-L1 blockade. Tumors carried a median 1.5 non-synonymous mutations per megabase. Study-level findings and limits: TIL clonotype persistence in blood showed no apparent association with response.

Time point of the sample: pre-treatment sample, taken before nivolumab and TIL therapy. Adults with stage 4 NSCLC were enrolled in a phase I trial. This was the immunoSEQ v3 assay. Sequencing was performed with immunoSEQ multiplex PCR; in TCRdb, only in-frame clones are kept and a portion is missing. The table has nearly 60,000 clones, less than 75% seen once; the top ten hold about 2%. The receptor was derived from a person aged 25 to 85 with non-small cell lung cancer. V usage is TRBV7-2 and J usage is TRBJ2-7; D is unresolved. The sequences come from blood, collected at baseline. The CDR3 DNA reads as TGTGCCAGCAGCCCATTCGAGGCAGCCTACGAGCAGTACTTC. Protein product: CASSPFEAAYEQYF.